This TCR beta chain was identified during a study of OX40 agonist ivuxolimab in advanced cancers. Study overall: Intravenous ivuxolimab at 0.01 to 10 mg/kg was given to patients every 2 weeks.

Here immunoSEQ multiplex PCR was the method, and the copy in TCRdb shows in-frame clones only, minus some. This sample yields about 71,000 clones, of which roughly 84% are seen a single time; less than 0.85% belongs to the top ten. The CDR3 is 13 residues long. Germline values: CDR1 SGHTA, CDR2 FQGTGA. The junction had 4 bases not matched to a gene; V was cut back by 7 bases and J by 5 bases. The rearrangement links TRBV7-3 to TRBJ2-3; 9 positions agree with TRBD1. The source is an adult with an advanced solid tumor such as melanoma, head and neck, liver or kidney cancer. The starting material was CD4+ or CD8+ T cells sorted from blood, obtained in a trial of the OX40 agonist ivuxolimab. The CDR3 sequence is CASKGQGIDTQYF. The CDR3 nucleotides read TGTGCCAGCAAGGGACAGGGCATAGATACGCAGTATTTT.